The clone carrying this T cell receptor beta chain was recorded a few times. This CDR3 has 13 amino acids. Germline V gives CDR1 MNHEY, CDR2 SVGAGI. V lost 6 bases and J lost 0, with 8 bases in between. The source of the sample is a study of blood T cell repertoires in COVID-19. Background on the study: The United States, Italy and Spain supplied acute and convalescent COVID-19 samples. The cDNA or gDNA used as material had been derived from T cells, B-cell-depleted T cells, or PBMCs.

In the source study's methods: Estimation of nucleated cell counts was performed using reference gene primer amplification. Clones were read by immunoSEQ multiplex PCR, and TCRdb kept only the in-frame ones, dropping some. V, J and clone size are those of that table, while D and trimming were read from the DNA. The top ten hold 5% to 7% of the sample, which has 310,000 or so clones, 89% seen once. Sequencing was carried out using peripheral blood. The chain uses TRBV6-5 and TRBJ1-2; no definite D call. The receptor comes from a man aged 18-30 years who had recovered from COVID-19. This CDR3 is CASRPYPNYGYTF. CDR3 DNA sequence: TGTGCCAGCAGGCCCTACCCTAACTATGGCTACACCTTC.